The rows below give T cell receptor beta chains drawn from one sample of a study of control samples from healthy donors and cancer patients. The method was immunoSEQ multiplex PCR; TCRdb's version includes in-frame clones alone and lacks a portion of them. The repertoire holds tens of thousands of clones, with 85% to 90% as singletons. The sequencing input was PBMCs. The receptors originated from a woman aged 50 to 65 with colorectal cancer. CDR3s include the opening cysteine and the closing phenylalanine or tryptophan. Fields, in order: V gene, D gene, CDR3 length, J gene, clone size, CDR3 protein, CDR3 DNA. The D gene is left open where the match is weak. Only part of the rows carry a size: once, few, many, or a class if the clone is expanded.

>TRBV10-3|.|15|TRBJ2-1|.
CAISGGRGSYNEQFF
TGTGCCATCAGTGGGGGGCGGGGTTCCTACAATGAGCAGTTCTTC
>TRBV6-1|.|15|TRBJ1-4|.
CASSEYRASNEKLFF
TGTGCCAGCAGTGAATACAGGGCCTCTAATGAAAAACTGTTTTTT
>TRBV7-8|TRBD1|15|TRBJ2-3|.
CASSHTDRGHDTQYF
TGTGCCAGCAGCCACACCGACAGGGGGCATGATACGCAGTATTTT
>TRBV19|TRBD2|15|TRBJ2-1|.
CASDRGLAGHNEQFF
TGTGCCAGTGATAGGGGACTAGCGGGGCACAATGAGCAGTTCTTC
>TRBV15|.|16|TRBJ1-4|few
CATSRDSGFTREKLFF
TGTGCCACCAGCAGAGATTCGGGGTTCACGAGGGAAAAACTGTTTTTT
>TRBV7-9|TRBD2|14|TRBJ2-3|.
CASSSSGGGDTQYF
TGTGCCAGCAGCTCTAGCGGGGGGGGCGATACGCAGTATTTT
>TRBV3-1/TRBV3-2|.|14|TRBJ1-1|.
CASRLGGGNTEAFF
TGTGCCAGCAGACTGGGTGGGGGTAACACTGAAGCTTTCTTT
>TRBV21-1|.|13|TRBJ2-1|.
CASRSNHYNEQFF
TGTGCCAGCAGGTCGAACCACTACAATGAGCAGTTCTTC
>TRBV15|.|15|TRBJ2-2|.
CATSSKGRGTGELFF
TGTGCCACCAGCTCCAAGGGCAGGGGCACCGGGGAGCTGTTTTTT
>TRBV7-2|.|13|TRBJ2-5|.
CASSVTSRETQYF
TGTGCCAGCAGCGTCACATCGAGAGAGACCCAGTACTTC
>TRBV24-1|.|13|TRBJ1-5|.
CATSGPLNQPQHF
TGTGCCACCAGTGGGCCCTTAAATCAGCCCCAGCATTTT
>TRBV4-3|TRBD2|17|TRBJ2-3|.
CASSQWTSGGPTDTQYF
TGCGCCAGCAGCCAATGGACTAGCGGGGGCCCCACAGATACGCAGTATTTT
>TRBV7-2|.|14|TRBJ1-1|.
CASSLDRGGTEAFF
TGTGCCAGCAGCTTAGACCGGGGAGGGACTGAAGCTTTCTTT